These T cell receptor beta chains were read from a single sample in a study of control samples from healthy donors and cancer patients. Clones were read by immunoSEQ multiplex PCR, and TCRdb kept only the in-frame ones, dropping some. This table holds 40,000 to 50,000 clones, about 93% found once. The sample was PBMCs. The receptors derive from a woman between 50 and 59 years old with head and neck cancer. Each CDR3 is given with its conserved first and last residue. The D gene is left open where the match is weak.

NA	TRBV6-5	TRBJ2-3	TGTGCCAGCAGTTACACCCTGGACACGAGCACAGATACGCAGTATTTT	CASSYTLDTSTDTQYF
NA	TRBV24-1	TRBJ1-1	TGTGCCACCAGTGACGGATTAAGGGCTGAAGCTTTCTTT	CATSDGLRAEAFF
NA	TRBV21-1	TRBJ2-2	TGTGCCAGCAGCAAACGACAAGAGGGGGATGGTACCGGGGAGCTGTTTTTT	CASSKRQEGDGTGELFF
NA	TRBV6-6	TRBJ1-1	TGTGCCAGCAGTTACTCTTCCACTGAAGCTTTCTTT	CASSYSSTEAFF
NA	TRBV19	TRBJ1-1	TGTGCCAGTAGTATAGAATCGGCCAGCCGTCGAAGCTTAGGGGTGAACACTGAAGCTTTCTTT	CASSIESASRRSLGVNTEAFF
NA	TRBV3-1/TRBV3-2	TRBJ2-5	TGTGCCAGCAGCCTTCTGACAGATCACCAAGAGACCCAGTACTTC	CASSLLTDHQETQYF
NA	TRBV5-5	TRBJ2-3	TGTGCCAGCAGCTCCTTTGACCGGGATACGCAGTATTTT	CASSSFDRDTQYF
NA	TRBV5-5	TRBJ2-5	TGTGCCAGCAGCTTGAGGGGGTGGGGAGAGACCCAGTACTTC	CASSLRGWGETQYF
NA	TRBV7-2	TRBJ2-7	TGTGCCAGCACCCGACAGGACTCCTACGAGCAGTACTTC	CASTRQDSYEQYF
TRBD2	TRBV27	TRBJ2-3	TGTGCCAGCAGTTTACCTAGCGGGGACCCTAGCACAGATACGCAGTATTTT	CASSLPSGDPSTDTQYF
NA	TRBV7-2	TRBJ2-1	TGTGCCAGCAGCCTCGACAGGAGCTCCTACAATGAGCAGTTCTTC	CASSLDRSSYNEQFF
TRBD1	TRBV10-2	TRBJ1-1	TGCGCCAGCAGTTCCCGGGACAGGGGGCTGAACACTGAAGCTTTCTTT	CASSSRDRGLNTEAFF
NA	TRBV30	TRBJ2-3	TGTGCCTGGAGTGTACGGGGGGCTACGCAGTATTTT	CAWSVRGATQYF
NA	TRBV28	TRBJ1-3	TGTGCCAGCAGGGGTATGGACCGAATAACTGGAAACACCATATATTTT	CASRGMDRITGNTIYF
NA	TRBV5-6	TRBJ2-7	TGTGCCAGCAGCTTGATACGCGGAGAGCAGTACTTC	CASSLIRGEQYF